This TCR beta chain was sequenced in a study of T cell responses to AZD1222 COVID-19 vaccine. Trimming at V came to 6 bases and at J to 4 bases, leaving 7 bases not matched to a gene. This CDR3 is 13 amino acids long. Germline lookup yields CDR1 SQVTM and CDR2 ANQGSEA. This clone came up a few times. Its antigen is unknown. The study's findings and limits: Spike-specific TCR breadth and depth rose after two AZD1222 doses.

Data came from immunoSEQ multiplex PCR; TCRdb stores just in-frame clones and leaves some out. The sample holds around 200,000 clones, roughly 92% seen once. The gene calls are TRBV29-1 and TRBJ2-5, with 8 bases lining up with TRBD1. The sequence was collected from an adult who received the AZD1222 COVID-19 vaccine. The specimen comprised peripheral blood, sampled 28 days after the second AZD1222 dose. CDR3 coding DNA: TGCAGCGTCATTAAGACAGGGGCAGAGACCCAGTACTTC. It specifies CSVIKTGAETQYF.